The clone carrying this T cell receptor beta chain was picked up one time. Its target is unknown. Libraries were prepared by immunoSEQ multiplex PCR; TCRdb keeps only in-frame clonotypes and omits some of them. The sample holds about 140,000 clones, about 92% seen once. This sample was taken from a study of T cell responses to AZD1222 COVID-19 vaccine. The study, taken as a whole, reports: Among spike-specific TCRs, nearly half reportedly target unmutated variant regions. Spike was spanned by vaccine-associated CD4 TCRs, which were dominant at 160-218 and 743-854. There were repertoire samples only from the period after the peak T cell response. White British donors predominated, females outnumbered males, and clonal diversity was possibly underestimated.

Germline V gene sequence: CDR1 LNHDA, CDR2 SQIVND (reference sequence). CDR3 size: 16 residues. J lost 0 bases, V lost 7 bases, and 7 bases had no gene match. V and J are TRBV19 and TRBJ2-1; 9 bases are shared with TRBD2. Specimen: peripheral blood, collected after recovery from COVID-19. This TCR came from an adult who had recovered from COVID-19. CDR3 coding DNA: TGTGCCAGTAAGGCCTCAGCGGGAGGCTCCTACAATGAGCAGTTCTTC. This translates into CASKASAGGSYNEQFF.